One TCR beta chain is described in this entry. What it binds is not known. This specimen comes from a study of CD8 T cells in ankylosing spondylitis. Trimming pared 2 bases from V and 4 bases from J, leaving 12 bases between. CDR1 and CDR2 from the germline V gene are SGHVS and FNYEAQ. The CDR3 is made up of 14 amino acids. Study observations and caveats: A CD8+ phenotype characterized the disease-linked clones, which were relatively rare in peripheral blood. Disease-linked clones were reportedly significantly enriched in matched ankylosing spondylitis synovial fluid.

As the method for making TCR beta libraries, quantitative 5'-RACE with molecular barcodes was used. TCRdb processed the 5' RACE reads anew with MiXCR; each CDR3 protein has one entry. The sample has roughly 180,000 distinct CDR3 sequences, 9.5% to 10% seen once. Sequencing input: blood, either unsorted or a sorted T cell fraction (not recorded which). The V and J genes are TRBV7-6 and TRBJ2-7; possibly TRBD1 for D (5 bases). The receptor was isolated from a female donor with ankylosing spondylitis or in good health (not recorded which). The DNA of the CDR3 is TGTGCCAGCAGCTTAAGCCAGGGCCCTTACGAGCAGTACTTC. It encodes CASSLSQGPYEQYF. Filled out from reference TRBV7-6 and TRBJ2-7, the complete variable domain reads GAGVSQSPRYKVTKRGQDVALRCDPISGHVSLYWYRQALGQGPEFLTYFNYEAQQDKSGLPNDRFSAERPEGSISTLTIQRTEQRDSAMYRCASSLSQGPYEQYFGPGTRLTVT.